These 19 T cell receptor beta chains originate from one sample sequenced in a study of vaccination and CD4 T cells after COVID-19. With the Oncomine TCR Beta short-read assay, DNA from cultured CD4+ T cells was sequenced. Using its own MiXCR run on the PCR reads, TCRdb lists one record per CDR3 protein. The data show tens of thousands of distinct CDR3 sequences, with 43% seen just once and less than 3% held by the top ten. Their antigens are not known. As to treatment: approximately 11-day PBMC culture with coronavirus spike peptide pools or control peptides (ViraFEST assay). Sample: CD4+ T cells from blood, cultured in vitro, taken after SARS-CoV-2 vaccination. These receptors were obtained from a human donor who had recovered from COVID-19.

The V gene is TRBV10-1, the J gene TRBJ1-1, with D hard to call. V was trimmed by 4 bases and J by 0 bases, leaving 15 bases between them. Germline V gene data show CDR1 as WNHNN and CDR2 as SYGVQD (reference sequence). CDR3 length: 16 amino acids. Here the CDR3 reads CASSGRRLVLNTEAFF. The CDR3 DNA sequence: TGCGCCAGCAGTGGACGGCGATTGGTCTTGAACACTGAAGCTTTCTTT.

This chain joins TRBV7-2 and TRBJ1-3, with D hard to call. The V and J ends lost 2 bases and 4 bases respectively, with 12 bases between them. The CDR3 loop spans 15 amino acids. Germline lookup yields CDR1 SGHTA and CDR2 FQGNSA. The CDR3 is CASSLRSSPGNTIYF. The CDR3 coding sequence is TGTGCCAGCAGCTTAAGGTCCAGTCCCGGAAACACCATATATTTT.

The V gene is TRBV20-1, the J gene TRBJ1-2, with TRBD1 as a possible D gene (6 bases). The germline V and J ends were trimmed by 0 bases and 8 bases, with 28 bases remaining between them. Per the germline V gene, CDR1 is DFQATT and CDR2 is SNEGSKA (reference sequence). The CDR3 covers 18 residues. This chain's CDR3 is CSARDLPGGGRKVGGYTF. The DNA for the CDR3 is TGCAGTGCTAGAGATCTCCCAGGTGGGGGGCGCAAAGTAGGAGGCTACACCTTC.

CDR3 in amino acids: CASSEGKKLRTGGSYEQYF. CDR3 nucleotide sequence: TGTGCCAGCAGTGAAGGTAAGAAGTTAAGAACAGGGGGTTCCTACGAGCAGTACTTC. This sequence joins TRBV6-4 and TRBJ2-7; 8 nucleotides match TRBD1. The CDR3 totals 19 residues. The germline V gene encodes CDR1 MRHNA and CDR2 SNTAGT. After removal of 3 bases from V and 1 base from J, the junction contained 17 bases not matched to a gene.

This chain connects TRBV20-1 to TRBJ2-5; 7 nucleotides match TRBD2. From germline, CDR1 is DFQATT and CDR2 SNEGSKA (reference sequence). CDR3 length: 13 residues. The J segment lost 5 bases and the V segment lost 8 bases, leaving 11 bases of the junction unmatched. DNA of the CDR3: TGCAGTCTGAGGGCTAGCGGAGGGGAGACCCAGTACTTC. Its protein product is CSLRASGGETQYF.

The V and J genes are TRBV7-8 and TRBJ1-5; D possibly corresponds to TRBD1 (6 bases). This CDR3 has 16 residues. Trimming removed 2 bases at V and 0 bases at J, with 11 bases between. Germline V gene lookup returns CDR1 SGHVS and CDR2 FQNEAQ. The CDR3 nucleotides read TGTGCCAGCAGCTTAACGGACAGTGCTAGCAATCAGCCCCAGCATTTT. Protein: CASSLTDSASNQPQHF.

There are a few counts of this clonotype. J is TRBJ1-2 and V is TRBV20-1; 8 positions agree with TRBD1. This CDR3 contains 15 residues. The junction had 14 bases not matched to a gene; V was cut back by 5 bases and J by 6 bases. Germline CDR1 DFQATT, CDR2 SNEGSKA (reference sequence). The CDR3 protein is CSAGIDNRGRDGYTF. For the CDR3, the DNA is TGCAGTGCTGGCATCGATAACAGGGGGAGGGATGGCTACACCTTC.

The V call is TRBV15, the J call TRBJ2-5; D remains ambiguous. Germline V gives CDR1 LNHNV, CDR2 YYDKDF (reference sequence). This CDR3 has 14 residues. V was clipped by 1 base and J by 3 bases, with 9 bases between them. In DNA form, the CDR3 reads TGTGCCACCAGCAGAGCCGGGCAGAAAGAGACCCAGTACTTC. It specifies CATSRAGQKETQYF.

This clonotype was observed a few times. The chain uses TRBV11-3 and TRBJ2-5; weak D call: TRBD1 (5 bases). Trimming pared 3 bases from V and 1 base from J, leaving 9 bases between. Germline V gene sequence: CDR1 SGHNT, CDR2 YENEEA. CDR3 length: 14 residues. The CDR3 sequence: CASSLGQGQETQYF. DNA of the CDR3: TGTGCCAGCAGCTTGGGTCAGGGCCAAGAGACCCAGTACTTC.

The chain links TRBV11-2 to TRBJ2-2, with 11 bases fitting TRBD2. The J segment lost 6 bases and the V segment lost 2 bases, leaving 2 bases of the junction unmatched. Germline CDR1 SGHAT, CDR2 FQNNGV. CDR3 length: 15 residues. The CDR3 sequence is CASSLLAGGAGELFF. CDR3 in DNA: TGTGCCAGCAGCTTATTAGCGGGAGGGGCCGGGGAGCTGTTTTTT.

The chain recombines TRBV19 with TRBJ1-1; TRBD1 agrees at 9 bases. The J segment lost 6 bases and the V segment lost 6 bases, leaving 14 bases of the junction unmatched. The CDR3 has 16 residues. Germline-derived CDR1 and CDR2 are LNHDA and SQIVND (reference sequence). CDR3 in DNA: TGTGCCAGTAGACCACCCAGGGGACAGGGTTCATCTGAAGCTTTCTTT. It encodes CASRPPRGQGSSEAFF. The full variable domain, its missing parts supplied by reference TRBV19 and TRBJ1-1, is DGGITQSPKYLFRKEGQNVTLSCEQNLNHDAMYWYRQDPGQGLRLIYYSQIVNDFQKGDIAEGYSVSREKKESFPLTVTSAQKNPTAFYLCASRPPRGQGSSEAFFGQGTRLTVV.

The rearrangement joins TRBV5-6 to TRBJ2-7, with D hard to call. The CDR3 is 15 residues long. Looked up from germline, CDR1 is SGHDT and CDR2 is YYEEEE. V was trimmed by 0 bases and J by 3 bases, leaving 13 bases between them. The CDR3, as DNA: TGTGCCAGCAGCTTGGGGCAGATTTCATTCTACGAGCAGTACTTC. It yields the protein CASSLGQISFYEQYF.

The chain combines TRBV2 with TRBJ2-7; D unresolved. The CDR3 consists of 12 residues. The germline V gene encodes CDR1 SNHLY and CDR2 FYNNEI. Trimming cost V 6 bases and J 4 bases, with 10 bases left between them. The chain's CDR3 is CASRVVGYEQYF. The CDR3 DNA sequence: TGTGCCAGCAGGGTGGTGGGGTACGAGCAGTACTTC. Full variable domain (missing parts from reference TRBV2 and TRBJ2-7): EPEVTQTPSHQVTQMGQEVILRCVPISNHLYFYWYRQILGQKVEFLVSFYNNEISEKSEIFDDQFSVERPDGSNFTLKIRSTKLEDSAMYFCASRVVGYEQYFGPGTRLTVT.

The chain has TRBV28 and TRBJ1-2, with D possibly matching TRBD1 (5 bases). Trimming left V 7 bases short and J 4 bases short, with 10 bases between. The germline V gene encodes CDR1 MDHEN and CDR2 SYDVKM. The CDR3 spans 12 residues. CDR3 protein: CASMIQVYGYTF. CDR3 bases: TGTGCCAGCATGATACAGGTCTATGGCTACACCTTC.

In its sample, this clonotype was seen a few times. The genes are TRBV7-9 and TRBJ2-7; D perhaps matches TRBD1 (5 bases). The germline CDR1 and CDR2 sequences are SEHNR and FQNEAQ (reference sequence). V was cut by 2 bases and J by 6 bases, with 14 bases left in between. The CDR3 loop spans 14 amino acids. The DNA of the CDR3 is TGTGCCAGCAGCTTAACTGCGCAGGGTTCCGAGCAGTACTTC. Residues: CASSLTAQGSEQYF.

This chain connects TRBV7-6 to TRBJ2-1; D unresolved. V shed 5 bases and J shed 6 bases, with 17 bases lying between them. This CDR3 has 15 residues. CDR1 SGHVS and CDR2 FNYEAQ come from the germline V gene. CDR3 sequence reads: CASSLSPGSTNEQFF. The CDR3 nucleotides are TGTGCCAGCAGCCTCTCCCCCGGATCTACCAATGAGCAGTTCTTC.

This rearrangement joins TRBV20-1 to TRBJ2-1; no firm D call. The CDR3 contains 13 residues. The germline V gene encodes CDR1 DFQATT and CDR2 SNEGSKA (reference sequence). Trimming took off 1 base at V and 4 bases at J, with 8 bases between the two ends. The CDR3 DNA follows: TGCAGTGCTAGAGTTTTAGAGTACAATGAGCAGTTCTTC. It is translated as CSARVLEYNEQFF.

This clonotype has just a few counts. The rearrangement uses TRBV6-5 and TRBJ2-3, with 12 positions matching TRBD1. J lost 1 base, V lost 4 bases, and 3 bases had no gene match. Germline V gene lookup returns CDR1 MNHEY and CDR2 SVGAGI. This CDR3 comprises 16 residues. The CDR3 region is CASSLGQGAGTDTQYF. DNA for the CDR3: TGTGCCAGCAGTTTGGGACAGGGGGCGGGCACAGATACGCAGTATTTT.

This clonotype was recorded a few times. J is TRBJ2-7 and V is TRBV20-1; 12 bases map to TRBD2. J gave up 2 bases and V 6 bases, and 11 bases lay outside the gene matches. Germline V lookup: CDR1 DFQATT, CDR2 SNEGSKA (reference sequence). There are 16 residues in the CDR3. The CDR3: CSASVTSGRGTYEQYF. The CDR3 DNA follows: TGCAGTGCGTCGGTGACTAGCGGGAGAGGTACCTACGAGCAGTACTTC.